These 29 T cell receptor beta chains were sequenced from one sample in a study of blood T cell repertoires in COVID-19. TCRdb keeps only in-frame clones here, not all; method: immunoSEQ multiplex PCR. The table shows fewer than 250,000 clones, with roughly 87% occurring only once. The sequencing sample was made of peripheral blood. The receptor source for this set is a woman aged 60-75 years with COVID-19, enrolled during active disease.

The rearrangement uses TRBV11-2 and TRBJ2-2, with a weak D call TRBD1 (5 bases). The CDR3 length is 15 residues. Per germline, CDR1 SGHAT and CDR2 FQNNGV. V gave up 1 base and J gave up 1 base, with 7 bases separating them. The CDR3 DNA reads as TGTGCCAGCAGCTTAGGGACAAGGAACACCGGGGAGCTGTTTTTT. Its translation is CASSLGTRNTGELFF. The variable domain in full, completed from reference TRBV11-2 and TRBJ2-2, reads EAGVAQSPRYKIIEKRQSVAFWCNPISGHATLYWYQQILGQGPKLLIQFQNNGVVDDSQLPKDRFSAERLKGVDSTLKIQPAKLEDSAVYLCASSLGTRNTGELFFGEGSRLTVL.

This chain connects TRBV6-2 or TRBV6-3 to TRBJ2-7; 9 nucleotides line up with TRBD2. This CDR3 region has 15 residues. The germline gives CDR1 MNHEY, CDR2 SVGEGT. The trim removed 4 bases at V and 3 bases at J, leaving 7 bases unmatched. The CDR3 nucleotides read TGTGCCAGCAGTTTCAGGGGACTAGCAATCTACGAGCAGTACTTC. It encodes CASSFRGLAIYEQYF.

Here the CDR3 DNA reads TGTGCCAGCAGTCCCTATTACGGACAGGGGGCTGGCTATGGCTACACCTTC. It codes for CASSPYYGQGAGYGYTF. The rearrangement uses TRBV28 and TRBJ1-2; 11 nucleotides agree with TRBD1. CDR3 size: 17 residues. CDR1 MDHEN and CDR2 SYDVKM come from the germline V gene. The trim removed 5 bases at V and 4 bases at J, leaving 12 bases unmatched.

The chain couples TRBV6-1 to TRBJ2-3; 7 bases are a match to TRBD1. The CDR3 runs to 14 residues. Germline assignment: CDR1 MNHNS and CDR2 SASEGT. The trim removed 11 bases at V and 3 bases at J, leaving 11 bases unmatched. This CDR3 is CAGRQGAPTDTQYF. CDR3 bases: TGTGCCGGAAGACAGGGAGCTCCGACAGATACGCAGTATTTT.

This chain links TRBV6-5 with TRBJ2-7, with TRBD2 as a possible D gene (6 bases). Trimming took off 0 bases at V and 0 bases at J, with 12 bases between the two ends. CDR3 length: 16 residues. Germline V gene data show CDR1 as MNHEY and CDR2 as SVGAGI. CDR3 in DNA: TGTGCCAGCAGTTACTCTCCGGGGGTTAGCTCCTACGAGCAGTACTTC. It encodes CASSYSPGVSSYEQYF.

The rearrangement uses TRBV11-2 and TRBJ1-4, with 10 nucleotides matching TRBD1. V dropped 5 bases and J dropped 10; count of bases not matched to a gene: 4. Germline-derived CDR1 and CDR2 are SGHAT and FQNNGV. CDR3 length: 13 amino acids. CDR3 in DNA: TGTGCCAGCAGCAAAAGGACAGGGGGAAAACTGTTTTTT. Its protein is CASSKRTGGKLFF.

The chain joins TRBV3-1 (or the pseudogene TRBV3-2) to TRBJ2-5, with a tentative D call TRBD2 (6 bases). The CDR3 runs to 14 residues. Germline assignment: CDR1 LGHDT and CDR2 YNNKEL (reference sequence). V was trimmed by 4 bases and J by 2 bases, leaving 11 bases between them. The CDR3 region has the DNA TGTGCCAGCAGCCCGTGGGACTTTCAAGAGACCCAGTACTTC. This codes for CASSPWDFQETQYF.

The CDR3 DNA is TGTGCCAGCAGGCGTGCTGACAGGGGAAATTCACCCCTCCACTTT. As protein: CASRRADRGNSPLHF. The V call is TRBV2, the J call TRBJ1-6; 8 bases fit TRBD1. The V gene end was trimmed by 6 bases and the J gene end by 7 bases; junction bases not matched to a gene: 8. CDR3 length: 15 amino acids. CDR1 and CDR2 (germline): SNHLY, FYNNEI. Combining the CDR3 with reference TRBV2 and TRBJ1-6 gives the whole variable domain EPEVTQTPSHQVTQMGQEVILRCVPISNHLYFYWYRQILGQKVEFLVSFYNNEISEKSEIFDDQFSVERPDGSNFTLKIRSTKLEDSAMYFCASRRADRGNSPLHFGNGTRLTVT.

The chain has TRBV6-5 and TRBJ2-1, with a tentative D call TRBD1 (6 bases). V dropped 5 bases and J dropped 3 bases, with 8 bases sitting between them. Germline CDR1 is MNHEY and CDR2 is SVGAGI. This CDR3 region has 13 residues. The CDR3: CASSRTDYNEQFF. CDR3 DNA: TGTGCCAGCAGTCGGACAGACTACAATGAGCAGTTCTTC.

The genes are TRBV7-4 and TRBJ1-6, with D possibly matching TRBD1 (5 bases). The CDR3 runs 15 residues. Germline CDR1 SGHVT, CDR2 SQSDAQ. Trimming shortened V by 7 bases and J by 18 bases, and 28 bases separated the two germline ends. The CDR3 nucleotides read TGTGCCAGCATCTCCCCCGGGCTCCCAGGGTGCCTCCACCACTTT. This translates into CASISPGLPGCLHHF.

The chain carries TRBV28 and TRBJ1-5; 8 bases are a match to TRBD1. Germline V lookup: CDR1 MDHEN, CDR2 SYDVKM. CDR3 length: 15 amino acids. J gave up 1 base and V 4 bases, and 3 bases lay outside the gene matches. The CDR3 loop is CASSSDRVSNQPQHF. CDR3 DNA: TGTGCCAGCAGTTCGGACAGGGTCAGCAATCAGCCCCAGCATTTT.

The V gene is TRBV19, the J gene TRBJ2-3, with TRBD2 as a possible D gene (5 bases). V gave up 3 bases and J gave up 1 base, with 8 bases separating them. The length of the CDR3 is 14 residues. Germline V gives CDR1 LNHDA, CDR2 SQIVND (reference sequence). The CDR3 region has the DNA TGTGCCAGTAGTATCTCGCGGGGCACAGATACGCAGTATTTT. Translated, it gives CASSISRGTDTQYF.

This chain connects TRBV6-5 to TRBJ1-2; TRBD1 matches at 11 bases. V lost 2 bases to trimming and J lost 4 bases; unmatched junction nucleotides: 3. This CDR3 region has 15 residues. Per the germline V gene, CDR1 is MNHEY and CDR2 is SVGAGI. The CDR3 spells CASSYVGTGGYGYTF. The CDR3 coding sequence is TGTGCCAGCAGTTACGTCGGGACAGGGGGCTATGGCTACACCTTC.

The rearrangement uses TRBV7-3 and TRBJ1-6, with D unclear. Germline V CDR1 and CDR2: SGHTA, FQGTGA. This CDR3 contains 13 residues. Deletions cut 5 bases from V and 10 bases from J, with 12 bases between. CDR3 DNA sequence: TGTGCCAGCAGCAGTGATTTCGGGTCACCCCTCCACTTT. Protein: CASSSDFGSPLHF.

The chain couples TRBV2 to TRBJ1-6; D might be TRBD1 (6 bases). In germline, CDR1 is SNHLY, CDR2 FYNNEI. Trimming took off 7 bases at V and 10 bases at J, with 14 bases between the two ends. The CDR3 extends over 13 amino acids. The DNA of the CDR3 is TGTGCCAGCAACCAGGGGTTGCGCTCACCCCTCCACTTT. Encoded protein: CASNQGLRSPLHF.

J is TRBJ2-2 and V is TRBV7-6; 9 positions match TRBD2. Germline CDR1 and CDR2: SGHVS and FNYEAQ. The CDR3 is 17 residues long. Trimming removed 5 bases from V and 6 bases from J; junction bases left unmatched: 13. The CDR3 sequence is CASSPSSGALGPGELFF. The DNA for the CDR3 is TGTGCCAGCAGCCCCTCTAGCGGGGCGCTGGGCCCCGGGGAGCTGTTTTTT.

This chain links TRBV11-2 with TRBJ1-1; D remains ambiguous. The V gene's germline CDR1 is SGHAT and CDR2 FQNNGV. The CDR3 is 14 amino acids. The V end lost 3 bases, the J end lost 5 bases, and 13 bases lay between the germline ends. The CDR3: CASSFGSGRTEAFF. For the CDR3, the DNA is TGTGCCAGCAGCTTTGGCAGCGGTCGGACTGAAGCTTTCTTT.

This chain links TRBV10-2 with TRBJ2-3; unclear D gene. Germline V gene lookup returns CDR1 WSHSY and CDR2 SAAADI. Trimming took off 3 bases at V and 5 bases at J, with 6 bases between the two ends. The CDR3 is made up of 12 amino acids. This CDR3 is CASSDRRDTQYF. CDR3 nucleotide sequence: TGCGCCAGCAGTGACAGAAGAGATACGCAGTATTTT.

This sequence joins TRBV9 and TRBJ1-6, with TRBD1 as a possible D gene (5 bases). The germline V gene has CDR1 SGDLS and CDR2 YYNGEE. V was cut by 2 bases and J by 9 bases, with 12 bases left in between. There are 14 residues in the CDR3. DNA for the CDR3: TGTGCCAGCAGCGTCCAGGGTAGTCTTTCACCCCTCCACTTT. Its protein is CASSVQGSLSPLHF.

The chain employs TRBV9 and TRBJ2-3; 10 bases are shared with TRBD2. Trimming removed 0 bases from V and 0 bases from J; junction bases left unmatched: 7. Germline V lookup: CDR1 SGDLS, CDR2 YYNGEE. The CDR3 loop spans 18 amino acids. CDR3 sequence (DNA): TGTGCCAGCAGCGTAGGAAAGCGGGGGGGTACTAGCACAGATACGCAGTATTTT. Its translation: CASSVGKRGGTSTDTQYF.

The genes are TRBV19 and TRBJ2-5, with TRBD2 matching over 12 bases. The CDR3 consists of 17 residues. CDR1 is LNHDA, CDR2 SQIVND, per germline (reference sequence). V dropped 2 bases and J dropped 3; count of bases not matched to a gene: 7. The CDR3 coding sequence is TGTGCCAGTAGTATATGGACTAGCGGGATGTATAAAGAGACCCAGTACTTC. Translation: CASSIWTSGMYKETQYF.

The V gene is TRBV9, the J gene TRBJ1-2; D unclear. Germline loops: CDR1 SGDLS, CDR2 YYNGEE. Trimming cost V 3 bases and J 5 bases, with 17 bases left between them. The CDR3 covers 15 residues. The CDR3 sequence is CASSAGNPDGYGYTF. The CDR3 DNA is TGTGCCAGCAGCGCCGGGAACCCCGACGGGTATGGCTACACCTTC. Looking up the rest from reference TRBV9 and TRBJ1-2 gives the full variable domain: DSGVTQTPKHLITATGQRVTLRCSPRSGDLSVYWYQQSLDQGLQFLIQYYNGEERAKGNILERFSAQQFPDLHSELNLSSLELGDSALYFCASSAGNPDGYGYTFGSGTRLTVV.

This rearrangement joins TRBV6-5 to TRBJ1-1; TRBD1 matches at 9 bases. Germline V gene lookup returns CDR1 MNHEY and CDR2 SVGAGI. V lost 4 bases to trimming and J lost 3 bases; unmatched junction nucleotides: 9. CDR3 length: 16 amino acids. CDR3 DNA sequence: TGTGCCAGCAGTTCTACCGGGACAGGGATTGACACTGAAGCTTTCTTT. The encoded protein is CASSSTGTGIDTEAFF.

This chain connects TRBV19 to TRBJ1-6; D gene ambiguous. V was trimmed by 5 bases and J by 6 bases, leaving 14 bases between them. There are 15 residues in the CDR3. The germline gives CDR1 LNHDA, CDR2 SQIVND (reference sequence). The CDR3 here is CASSAIQEVNSPLHF. The CDR3 coding sequence is TGTGCCAGTAGTGCCATCCAGGAGGTTAATTCACCCCTCCACTTT.

The count of this clone is one. The V call is TRBV6-2 or TRBV6-3, the J call TRBJ2-1; perhaps TRBD1 as D (5 bases). The ends were cut back, 6 bases at V and 6 bases at J, with 18 bases in the middle. The CDR3 extends over 15 amino acids. Looked up from germline, CDR1 is MNHEY and CDR2 is SVGEGT. The CDR3 reads CASSTGQGKSNEQFF. The CDR3 DNA reads as TGTGCCAGCAGCACCGGGCAGGGAAAGTCCAATGAGCAGTTCTTC.

The chain joins TRBV29-1 to TRBJ2-1; 12 bases match TRBD2. The CDR3 has 14 residues. The V segment lost 1 base and the J segment 5 bases; nucleotides outside the gene matches: 0. Germline-derived CDR1 and CDR2 are SQVTM and ANQGSEA. The CDR3 nucleotides read TGCAGCGTTGAAGGGACTAGCGGGGACAATGAGCAGTTCTTC. It translates to CSVEGTSGDNEQFF.

There are a few counts of this clone. The chain carries TRBV18 and TRBJ2-2; 11 nucleotides line up with TRBD2. V trimming: 10 bases; J trimming: 3 bases; junction bases outside the gene matches: 4. This CDR3 region has 14 residues. Germline V gives CDR1 KGHSH, CDR2 LQKENI. The CDR3 region has the DNA TGTGCCAAACTAGCGGGAGAGGACACCGGGGAGCTGTTTTTT. This sequence encodes CAKLAGEDTGELFF.

J is TRBJ2-1 and V is TRBV6-4; 12 positions match TRBD2. The CDR3 loop spans 16 amino acids. V gave up 4 bases and J gave up 2 bases; unmatched junction bases: 3. Germline assignment: CDR1 MRHNA and CDR2 SNTAGT. CDR3 residues: CASSATSGRPYNEQFF. The DNA for the CDR3 is TGTGCCAGCAGTGCAACTAGCGGGAGGCCCTACAATGAGCAGTTCTTC.

This clone occurred a few times. The V gene is TRBV15, the J gene TRBJ1-6; 9 bases line up with TRBD1. The CDR3 loop spans 17 amino acids. V lost 1 base to trimming and J lost 16 bases; unmatched junction nucleotides: 17. The germline V gene encodes CDR1 LNHNV and CDR2 YYDKDF (reference sequence). The CDR3, as DNA: TGTGCCACCAGCAGAGCCCCTTCGACAGGGGGACAAACCATGCTCCACTTT. Amino acid sequence: CATSRAPSTGGQTMLHF. The whole variable domain, filled in from reference TRBV15 and TRBJ1-6, reads DAMVIQNPRYQVTQFGKPVTLSCSQTLNHNVMYWYQQKSSQAPKLLFHYYDKDFNNEADTPDNFQSRRPNTSFCFLDIRSPGLGDTAMYLCATSRAPSTGGQTMLHFGNGTRLTVT.